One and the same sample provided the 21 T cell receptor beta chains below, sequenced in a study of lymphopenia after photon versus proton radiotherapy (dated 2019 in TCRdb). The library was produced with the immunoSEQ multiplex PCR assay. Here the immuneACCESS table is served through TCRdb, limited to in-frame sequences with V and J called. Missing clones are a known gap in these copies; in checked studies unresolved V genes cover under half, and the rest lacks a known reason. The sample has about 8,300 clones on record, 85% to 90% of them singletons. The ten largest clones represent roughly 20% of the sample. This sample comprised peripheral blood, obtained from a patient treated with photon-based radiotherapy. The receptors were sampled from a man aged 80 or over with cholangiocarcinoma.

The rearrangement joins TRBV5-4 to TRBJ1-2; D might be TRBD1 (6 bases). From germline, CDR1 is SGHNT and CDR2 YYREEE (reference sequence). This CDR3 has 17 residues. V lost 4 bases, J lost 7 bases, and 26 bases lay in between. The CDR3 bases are TGTGCCAGCAGCCTGGGGGGGGCAGCCTCGGGTTGGGCTGGCTACACCTTC. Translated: CASSLGGAASGWAGYTF.

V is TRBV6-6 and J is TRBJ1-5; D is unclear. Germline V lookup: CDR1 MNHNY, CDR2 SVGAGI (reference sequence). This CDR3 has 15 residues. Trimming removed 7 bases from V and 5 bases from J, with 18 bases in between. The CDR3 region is CASIQDSGRDQPQHF. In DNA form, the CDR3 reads TGTGCCAGCATCCAGGACTCCGGGCGGGATCAGCCCCAGCATTTT.

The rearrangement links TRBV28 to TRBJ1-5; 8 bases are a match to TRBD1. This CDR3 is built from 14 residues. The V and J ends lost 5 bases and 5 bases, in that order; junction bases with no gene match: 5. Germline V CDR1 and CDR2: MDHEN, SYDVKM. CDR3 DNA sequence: TGTGCCAGCAGTCACGACAGGGGAGATCAGCCCCAGCATTTT. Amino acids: CASSHDRGDQPQHF.

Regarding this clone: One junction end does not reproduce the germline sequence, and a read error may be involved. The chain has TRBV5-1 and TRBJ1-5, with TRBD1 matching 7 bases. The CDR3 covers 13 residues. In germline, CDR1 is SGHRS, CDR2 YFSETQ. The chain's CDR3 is CASSLAGEGAPTF. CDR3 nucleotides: TGCGCCAGCAGCTTGGCGGGGGAGGGGGCACCCACTTTT.

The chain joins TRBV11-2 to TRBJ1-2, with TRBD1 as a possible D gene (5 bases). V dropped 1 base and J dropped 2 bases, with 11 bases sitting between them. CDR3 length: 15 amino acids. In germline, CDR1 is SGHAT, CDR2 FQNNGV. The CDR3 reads CASSLVKGWNYGYTF. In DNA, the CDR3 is TGTGCCAGCAGCTTAGTGAAGGGGTGGAACTATGGCTACACCTTC.

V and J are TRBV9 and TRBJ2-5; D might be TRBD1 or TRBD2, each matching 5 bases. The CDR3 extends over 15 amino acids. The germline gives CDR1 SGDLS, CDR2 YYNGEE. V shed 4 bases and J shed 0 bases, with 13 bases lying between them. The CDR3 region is CASSPGTLYQETQYF. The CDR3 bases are TGTGCCAGCAGCCCAGGGACCTTGTACCAAGAGACCCAGTACTTC.

The CDR3 sequence: CASSPQVAGGTGELFF. The CDR3 nucleotides read TGTGCCAGCAGCCCCCAGGTAGCGGGGGGAACCGGGGAGCTGTTTTTT. This chain connects TRBV5-4 to TRBJ2-2; 10 nucleotides align to TRBD2. In germline, CDR1 is SGHNT, CDR2 YYREEE (reference sequence). The ends lost 4 bases at V and 5 bases at J; junction bases unmatched: 8. The CDR3 totals 16 residues.

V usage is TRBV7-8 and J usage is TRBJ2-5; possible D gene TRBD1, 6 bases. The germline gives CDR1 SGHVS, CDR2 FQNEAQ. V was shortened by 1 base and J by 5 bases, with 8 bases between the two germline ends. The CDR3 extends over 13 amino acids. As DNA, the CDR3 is TGTGCCAGCAGCTTAGGAGGGGGTGAGACCCAGTACTTC. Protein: CASSLGGGETQYF.

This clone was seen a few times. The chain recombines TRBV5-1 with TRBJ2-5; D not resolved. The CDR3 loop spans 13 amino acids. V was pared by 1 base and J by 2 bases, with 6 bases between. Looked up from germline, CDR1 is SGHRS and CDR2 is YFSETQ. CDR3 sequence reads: CASSLRSQETQYF. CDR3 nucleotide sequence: TGCGCCAGCAGCTTGCGAAGTCAAGAGACCCAGTACTTC.

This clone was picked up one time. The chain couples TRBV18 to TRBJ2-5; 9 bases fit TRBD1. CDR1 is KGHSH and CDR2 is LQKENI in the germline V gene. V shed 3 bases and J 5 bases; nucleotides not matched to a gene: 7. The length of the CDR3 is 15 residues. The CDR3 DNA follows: TGTGCCAGCTCACCCCGGGACAGGGTCGAGGAGACCCAGTACTTC. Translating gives CASSPRDRVEETQYF.

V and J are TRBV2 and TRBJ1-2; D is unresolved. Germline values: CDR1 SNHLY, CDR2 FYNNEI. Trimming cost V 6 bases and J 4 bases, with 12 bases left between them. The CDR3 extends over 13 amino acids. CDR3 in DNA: TGTGCCAGCAGGGTCGAGGACGGCTATGGCTACACCTTC. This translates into CASRVEDGYGYTF.

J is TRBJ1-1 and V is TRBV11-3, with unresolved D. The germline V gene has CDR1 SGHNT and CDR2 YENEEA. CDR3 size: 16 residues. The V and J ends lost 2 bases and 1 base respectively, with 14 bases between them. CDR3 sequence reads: CASSLHFALTNTEAFF. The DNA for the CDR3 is TGTGCCAGCAGCTTACATTTTGCCCTTACGAACACTGAAGCTTTCTTT.

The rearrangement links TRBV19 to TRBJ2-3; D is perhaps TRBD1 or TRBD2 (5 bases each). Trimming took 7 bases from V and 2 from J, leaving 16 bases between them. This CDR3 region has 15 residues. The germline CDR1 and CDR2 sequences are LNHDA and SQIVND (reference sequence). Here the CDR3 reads CASNRDSGFTDTQYF. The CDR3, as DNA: TGTGCCAGTAACCGAGACAGCGGATTCACAGATACGCAGTATTTT.

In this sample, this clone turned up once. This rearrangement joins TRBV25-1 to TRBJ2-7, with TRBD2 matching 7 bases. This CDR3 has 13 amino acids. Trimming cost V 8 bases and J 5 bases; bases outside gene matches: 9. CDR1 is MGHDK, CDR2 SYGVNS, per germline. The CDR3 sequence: CASVRSGGHEQYF. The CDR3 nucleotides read TGTGCCAGCGTCAGATCGGGGGGACACGAGCAGTACTTC.

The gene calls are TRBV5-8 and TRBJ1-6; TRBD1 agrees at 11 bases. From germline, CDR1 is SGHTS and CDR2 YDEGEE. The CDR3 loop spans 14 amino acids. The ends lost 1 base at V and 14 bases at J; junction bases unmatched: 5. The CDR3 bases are TGTGCCAGCAGCTTGAGGACAGGGGGCAACTCCCTCCACTTT. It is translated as CASSLRTGGNSLHF.

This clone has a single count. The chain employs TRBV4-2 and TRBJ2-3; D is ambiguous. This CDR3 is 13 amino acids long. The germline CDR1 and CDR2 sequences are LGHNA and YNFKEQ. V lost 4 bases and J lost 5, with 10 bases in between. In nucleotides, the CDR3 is TGTGCCAGCAGCCCAAGTGATGGAGATACGCAGTATTTT. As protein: CASSPSDGDTQYF.

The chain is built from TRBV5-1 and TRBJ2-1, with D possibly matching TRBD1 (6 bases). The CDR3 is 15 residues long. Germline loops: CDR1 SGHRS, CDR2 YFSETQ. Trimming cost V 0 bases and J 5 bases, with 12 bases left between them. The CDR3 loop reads CASSLAGKGDNEQFF. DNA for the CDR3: TGCGCCAGCAGCTTGGCAGGGAAGGGGGACAATGAGCAGTTCTTC.

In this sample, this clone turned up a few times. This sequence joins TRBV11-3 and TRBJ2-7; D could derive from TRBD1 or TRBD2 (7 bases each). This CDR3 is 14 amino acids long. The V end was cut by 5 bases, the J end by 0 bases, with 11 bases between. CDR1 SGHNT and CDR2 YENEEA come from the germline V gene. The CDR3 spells CASSQGGDSYEQYF. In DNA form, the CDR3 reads TGTGCCAGCAGCCAGGGGGGGGACTCCTACGAGCAGTACTTC.

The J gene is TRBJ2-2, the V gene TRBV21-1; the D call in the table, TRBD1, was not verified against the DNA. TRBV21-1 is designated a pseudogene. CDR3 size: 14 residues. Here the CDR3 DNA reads TGTGCCAGCAGTGGGGACAGGGGGGCCGGGGAGCTGTTTTTT. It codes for CASSGDRGAGELFF.

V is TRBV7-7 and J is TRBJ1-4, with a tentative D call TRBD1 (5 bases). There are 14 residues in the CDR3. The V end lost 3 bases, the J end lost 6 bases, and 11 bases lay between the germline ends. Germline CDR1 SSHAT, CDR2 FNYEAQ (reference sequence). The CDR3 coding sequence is TGTGCCAGCAGCTTGCGCAGGGAGGATGAAAAACTGTTTTTT. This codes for CASSLRREDEKLFF.

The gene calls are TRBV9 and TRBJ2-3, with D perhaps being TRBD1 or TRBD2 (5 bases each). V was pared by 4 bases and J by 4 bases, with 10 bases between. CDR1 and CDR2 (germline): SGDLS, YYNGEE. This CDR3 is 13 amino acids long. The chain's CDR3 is CASSNQGADTQYF. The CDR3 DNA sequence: TGTGCCAGCAGCAACCAGGGAGCAGATACGCAGTATTTT.